The next 31 T cell receptor beta chains were all read from a single sample in a study of regulatory T cells in long-lasting Graves disease. Library construction for TCR beta used iRepertoire HTBI primers and Arm-PCR of CDR3 regions. Each CDR3 protein is one row after TCRdb ran MiXCR on the multiplex PCR reads. The data show approximately 400,000 distinct CDR3 sequences, roughly a quarter seen once. Time point described: persistent/refractory GD, antithyroid drugs over 5 years with positive TRAb. Scientists built the TCR library using RNA that was extracted from PBMCs. This specimen was peripheral blood mononuclear cells (PBMCs), taken when the disease was refractory, from a patient treated with antithyroid drugs. Receptor source: a female donor with Graves disease.

V gene TRBV5-1 combines with J gene TRBJ1-1; a weak D match, TRBD1 (6 bases). V lost 7 bases and J lost 1, with 20 bases in between. CDR3 size: 16 residues. Germline loops: CDR1 SGHRS, CDR2 YFSETQ. The CDR3 here is CASHIRADSKNTEAFF. CDR3 sequence (DNA): TGCGCCAGCCATATTAGAGCGGACAGTAAGAACACTGAAGCTTTCTTT.

As regards this clonotype: Germline and junction disagree at one end, which may indicate a read error. This CDR3 reads CARKGTPIPKF. The DNA of the CDR3 is TGTGCTCGAAAGGGGACCCCAATTCCGAAGTTC. The rearrangement uses TRBV28 and TRBJ2-5; D may match TRBD1 or TRBD2 (5 bases each). The CDR3 is made up of 11 amino acids. CDR1 MDHEN and CDR2 SYDVKM come from the germline V gene. The full variable domain, rest sourced from reference TRBV28 and TRBJ2-5, is DVKVTQSSRYLVKRTGEKVFLECVQDMDHENMFWYRQDPGLGLRLIYFSYDVKMKEKGDIPEGYSVSREKKERFSLILESASTNQTSMYLCARKGTPIPKFGPGTRLLVL.

This chain connects TRBV19 to TRBJ2-1, with a tentative D call TRBD1 (7 bases). CDR3 length equals 14 residues. CDR1 is LNHDA, CDR2 SQIVND, per germline (reference sequence). V was cut by 5 bases and J by 7 bases, with 15 bases left in between. CDR3 in amino acids: CASSPGGTFNEQFF. CDR3 DNA sequence: TGTGCCAGTAGTCCAGGGGGGACTTTTAATGAGCAGTTCTTC.

The chain employs TRBV2 and TRBJ1-4; 7 nucleotides align to TRBD1. V lost 4 bases to trimming and J lost 4 bases; unmatched junction nucleotides: 6. This CDR3 comprises 15 residues. Germline values: CDR1 SNHLY, CDR2 FYNNEI. The CDR3 DNA follows: TGTGCCAGCAGTGGGTCCGGGACAGATAATGAAAAACTGTTTTTT. This encodes CASSGSGTDNEKLFF.

The V call is TRBV19, the J call TRBJ2-7, with TRBD2 as a possible D gene (6 bases). V was trimmed by 3 bases and J by 1 base, leaving 10 bases between them. Germline CDR1 LNHDA, CDR2 SQIVND (reference sequence). This CDR3 contains 14 residues. The chain's CDR3 is CASSIREWSYEQYF. CDR3 nucleotide sequence: TGTGCCAGTAGTATCCGGGAGTGGTCCTACGAGCAGTACTTC.

This chain uses TRBV9 with TRBJ1-4, with D possibly being TRBD1 (6 bases). V was pared by 1 base and J by 4 bases, with 14 bases between. Per the germline V gene, CDR1 is SGDLS and CDR2 is YYNGEE. CDR3 length: 16 residues. The chain's CDR3 is CASSVSPGTFNEKLFF. The CDR3 DNA reads as TGTGCCAGCAGCGTATCCCCTGGGACATTTAATGAAAAACTGTTTTTT.

With respect to this clonotype: Its ends do not fully match the called genes, so a read error is possible. This chain links TRBV28 with TRBJ2-1, with D possibly TRBD2 on 5 matching bases. The CDR3 spans 13 residues. From germline, CDR1 is MDHEN and CDR2 SYDVKM. This chain's CDR3 is CASSLSGFNGQFF. The CDR3 coding sequence is TGTGCCAGCAGTTTAAGCGGTTTCAATGGGCAGTTCTTC.

This clonotype was seen only a few times. The V and J genes are TRBV29-1 and TRBJ2-7; 7 nucleotides line up with TRBD1. CDR3 size: 14 residues. Germline CDR1 and CDR2: SQVTM and ANQGSEA. J lost 0 bases, V lost 7 bases, and 9 bases had no gene match. The CDR3 DNA reads as TGCAGCGCGGCACAGGGGCAGAGCTCCTACGAGCAGTACTTC. It is translated as CSAAQGQSSYEQYF.

In this sample, this clonotype turned up a few times. This chain joins TRBV18 and TRBJ2-5; D may be TRBD1 (5 bases). Germline V gene data show CDR1 as KGHSH and CDR2 as LQKENI. This CDR3 comprises 13 residues. V gave up 3 bases and J gave up 4 bases, with 9 bases separating them. CDR3 amino acids: CASSPFQGETQYF. The CDR3 DNA reads as TGTGCCAGCTCACCGTTTCAGGGAGAGACCCAGTACTTC. The full variable domain, in which reference TRBV18 and TRBJ2-5 provide the parts outside the CDR3, is NAGVMQNPRHLVRRRGQEARLRCSPMKGHSHVYWYRQLPEEGLKFMVYLQKENIIDESGMPKERFSAEFPKEGPSILRIQQVVRGDSAAYFCASSPFQGETQYFGPGTRLLVL.

The chain links TRBV27 to TRBJ2-7; 7 positions match TRBD2. J lost 7 bases, V lost 6 bases, and 15 bases had no gene match. Germline V gives CDR1 MNHEY, CDR2 SMNVEV (reference sequence). The CDR3 runs 15 residues. The CDR3 here is CASSQSIVWGGEQYF. Written as DNA, the CDR3 is TGTGCCAGCAGCCAATCCATCGTGTGGGGAGGGGAGCAGTACTTC.

This clonotype has more than one count but fewer than ten. The V gene is TRBV19, the J gene TRBJ1-2, with TRBD1 as a possible D gene (6 bases). The length of the CDR3 is 15 residues. Trimming took off 0 bases at V and 6 bases at J, with 14 bases between the two ends. In germline, CDR1 is LNHDA, CDR2 SQIVND (reference sequence). CDR3 sequence (DNA): TGTGCCAGTAGTATAGAAAACAGGGACGGAAATGGCTACACCTTC. Amino acid sequence: CASSIENRDGNGYTF.

This clonotype was seen a few times. The V gene is TRBV30, the J gene TRBJ2-5; TRBD2 aligns across 8 bases. Trimming took 2 bases from V and 5 from J; bases not matched to a gene: 7. The CDR3 is made up of 14 amino acids. Germline assignment: CDR1 GTSNPN and CDR2 SVGIG (reference sequence). The CDR3 loop reads CAWSQIAGLETQYF. CDR3 nucleotide sequence: TGTGCCTGGAGTCAGATAGCGGGACTGGAGACCCAGTACTTC.

This clonotype has only a few counts. The J gene is TRBJ2-3, the V gene TRBV15, with D perhaps matching TRBD2 (6 bases). Germline V CDR1 and CDR2: LNHNV, YYDKDF (reference sequence). The CDR3 is made up of 18 amino acids. V lost 1 base and J lost 0, with 17 bases in between. The CDR3 bases are TGTGCCACCAGCAGAGCCCAGCGGGCGCGACATAGCACAGATACGCAGTATTTT. It codes for CATSRAQRARHSTDTQYF. Full variable domain (rest looked up from reference TRBV15 and TRBJ2-3): DAMVIQNPRYQVTQFGKPVTLSCSQTLNHNVMYWYQQKSSQAPKLLFHYYDKDFNNEADTPDNFQSRRPNTSFCFLDIRSPGLGDTAMYLCATSRAQRARHSTDTQYFGPGTRLTVL.

This clonotype showed up just once. V is TRBV7-8 and J is TRBJ2-1; 8 bases agree with TRBD2. The CDR3 totals 19 residues. Germline CDR1 is SGHVS and CDR2 is FQNEAQ. The V segment lost 3 bases and the J segment 4 bases; nucleotides outside the gene matches: 17. The CDR3 loop is CASSLDERLANGFYNEQFF. In nucleotides, the CDR3 is TGTGCCAGCAGCTTGGACGAAAGACTAGCGAATGGGTTTTACAATGAGCAGTTCTTC.

The J gene is TRBJ1-6, the V gene TRBV28, with 9 positions matching TRBD1. CDR1 is MDHEN and CDR2 is SYDVKM in the germline V gene. After removal of 4 bases from V and 13 bases from J, the junction contained 11 bases not matched to a gene. The CDR3 runs to 15 residues. CDR3 amino acids: CASSSGGNRGRPLHF. In nucleotides, the CDR3 is TGTGCCAGCAGTTCTGGGGGTAACAGGGGGCGGCCCCTCCACTTT.

This clonotype was counted a few times. The chain is built from TRBV20-1 and TRBJ2-7; TRBD2 matches 7 bases. The trim removed 4 bases at V and 6 bases at J, leaving 15 bases unmatched. Germline CDR1 is DFQATT and CDR2 is SNEGSKA (reference sequence). The CDR3 totals 15 residues. The CDR3 nucleotides read TGCAGTGCTAATCGGCGGGAGCGGGGTTTGGGCGAGCAGTACTTC. It is translated as CSANRRERGLGEQYF.

This clonotype has a handful of counts. The rearrangement joins TRBV20-1 to TRBJ1-2, with TRBD1 matching over 9 bases. Trimming cost V 5 bases and J 4 bases; bases outside gene matches: 5. CDR1 is DFQATT, CDR2 SNEGSKA, per germline (reference sequence). The CDR3 extends over 13 amino acids. DNA of the CDR3: TGCAGTGCTCATCGGGACAGGGTCTATGGCTACACCTTC. It codes for CSAHRDRVYGYTF.

In its sample, this clonotype was seen a few times. J is TRBJ2-5 and V is TRBV20-1; 7 positions match TRBD2. The CDR3 extends over 12 amino acids. V trimming: 5 bases; J trimming: 5 bases; junction bases outside the gene matches: 5. CDR1 and CDR2 (germline): DFQATT, SNEGSKA (reference sequence). As DNA, the CDR3 is TGCAGTGCTCGACTAGCATGGGAGACCCAGTACTTC. It codes for CSARLAWETQYF.

This clonotype has ten or more counts. The chain joins TRBV29-1 to TRBJ2-7; perhaps TRBD2 as D (7 bases). V lost 3 bases, J lost 7 bases, and 28 bases lay in between. The CDR3 is 17 residues long. CDR1 and CDR2 (germline): SQVTM, ANQGSEA. CDR3 sequence reads: CSVDGFAGADILGEQYF. DNA of the CDR3: TGCAGCGTTGACGGTTTCGCGGGGGCGGACATCCTGGGGGAGCAGTACTTC.

This clonotype was recorded many times. V and J are TRBV28 and TRBJ1-5, with D maybe TRBD1 (6 bases). V was trimmed by 4 bases and J by 2 bases, leaving 12 bases between them. Germline CDR1 MDHEN, CDR2 SYDVKM. The CDR3 contains 15 residues. The CDR3 bases are TGTGCCAGCAGTTCCGCAGGGGCGGGCAATCAGCCCCAGCATTTT. Protein product: CASSSAGAGNQPQHF.

V is TRBV10-3 and J is TRBJ2-7, with D possibly TRBD1 on 5 matching bases. V was trimmed by 7 bases and J by 3 bases, leaving 13 bases between them. This CDR3 spans 13 amino acids. CDR1 ENHRY and CDR2 SYGVKD come from the germline V gene. The DNA for the CDR3 is TGTGCCATCATTGAACAGGTGGGCTACGAGCAGTACTTC. Residues: CAIIEQVGYEQYF.

This clonotype was detected ten times or more. The CDR3 region is CASSELPGRVNEKLFF. In DNA, the CDR3 is TGTGCCAGCAGTGAACTTCCGGGGAGGGTGAATGAAAAACTGTTTTTT. The chain recombines TRBV2 with TRBJ1-4, with D hard to call. In germline, CDR1 is SNHLY, CDR2 FYNNEI. The CDR3 contains 16 residues. V was trimmed by 2 bases and J by 5 bases, leaving 15 bases between them.

The sample holds many counts of this clonotype. The gene calls are TRBV2 and TRBJ2-4; D remains ambiguous. This CDR3 region has 13 residues. V lost 4 bases, J lost 3 bases, and 7 bases lay in between. Germline V lookup: CDR1 SNHLY, CDR2 FYNNEI. CDR3 sequence: CASSGEDKNIQYF. DNA for the CDR3: TGTGCCAGCAGTGGTGAAGACAAAAACATTCAGTACTTC.

This clonotype has a handful of counts. The rearrangement joins TRBV12-3 or TRBV12-4 to TRBJ2-7; D is ambiguous. This CDR3 has 13 residues. Trimming took 7 bases from V and 2 from J, leaving 12 bases between them. This chain's CDR3 is CASKPGQTYEQYF. Written as DNA, the CDR3 is TGTGCCAGCAAGCCGGGCCAGACCTACGAGCAGTACTTC.

This clonotype was seen ten or more times. The J gene is TRBJ2-7, the V gene TRBV20-1, with TRBD2 matching 7 bases. The ends lost 3 bases at V and 5 bases at J; junction bases unmatched: 7. Germline values: CDR1 DFQATT, CDR2 SNEGSKA (reference sequence). CDR3 length equals 13 residues. CDR3 sequence: CSASKAGAHEQYF. Here the CDR3 DNA reads TGCAGTGCTAGTAAGGCGGGAGCCCACGAGCAGTACTTC.

V and J are TRBV7-8 and TRBJ2-4, with 9 bases lining up with TRBD2. CDR1 SGHVS and CDR2 FQNEAQ come from the germline V gene. This CDR3 has 16 amino acids. V shed 1 base, J shed 8 bases, and the junction held 9 bases outside the gene matches. CDR3: CASSLGAGGMGHIQYF. CDR3 sequence (DNA): TGTGCCAGCAGCTTAGGGGCGGGAGGGATGGGGCACATTCAGTACTTC. The full variable domain, with the rest looked up from reference TRBV7-8 and TRBJ2-4, is GAGVSQSPRYKVAKRGQDVALRCDPISGHVSLFWYQQALGQGPEFLTYFQNEAQLDKSGLPSDRFFAERPEGSVSTLKIQRTQQEDSAVYLCASSLGAGGMGHIQYFGAGTRLSVL.

This clonotype occurred a few times. The rearrangement joins TRBV5-4 to TRBJ2-2; TRBD1 matches 10 bases. The V gene's germline CDR1 is SGHNT and CDR2 YYREEE (reference sequence). The length of the CDR3 is 15 residues. After removal of 2 bases from V and 6 bases from J, the junction contained 4 bases not matched to a gene. The chain's CDR3 is CASSLKDRGAGELFF. In nucleotides, the CDR3 is TGTGCCAGCAGCTTAAAGGACAGGGGGGCCGGGGAGCTGTTTTTT.

The V gene is TRBV5-4, the J gene TRBJ2-3, with D unclear. CDR1 is SGHNT, CDR2 YYREEE, per germline (reference sequence). CDR3 length equals 16 residues. V was pared by 4 bases and J by 0 bases, with 15 bases between. CDR3: CASSRYEYTSTDTQYF. The CDR3 bases are TGTGCCAGCAGCCGGTATGAGTATACTAGCACAGATACGCAGTATTTT.

This clonotype was detected a few times. The chain is built from TRBV5-1 and TRBJ1-2, with D hard to call. This CDR3 contains 15 residues. V was pared by 2 bases and J by 0 bases, with 11 bases between. Germline loops: CDR1 SGHRS, CDR2 YFSETQ. This CDR3 reads CASSLNSLANYGYTF. CDR3 DNA: TGCGCCAGCAGCTTAAACAGCCTAGCTAACTATGGCTACACCTTC.

This chain connects TRBV20-1 to TRBJ2-7, with 10 bases matching TRBD2. CDR1 DFQATT and CDR2 SNEGSKA come from the germline V gene (reference sequence). The CDR3 length is 13 residues. The junction had 3 bases not matched to a gene; V was cut back by 1 base and J by 6 bases. CDR3 in amino acids: CSARASGRSEQYF. CDR3 bases: TGCAGTGCTAGAGCTAGCGGGAGAAGCGAGCAGTACTTC.

This clonotype was counted a few times. This chain joins TRBV9 and TRBJ1-2; D remains ambiguous. This CDR3 contains 13 residues. Trimming took 4 bases from V and 4 from J, leaving 11 bases between them. Per the germline V gene, CDR1 is SGDLS and CDR2 is YYNGEE. As DNA, the CDR3 is TGTGCCAGCAGCACGGGCCCACTCTATGGCTACACCTTC. This gives the protein CASSTGPLYGYTF.